A selection of T cell receptor beta chains follows, all from one sample in a study of CD8 T cells in ankylosing spondylitis. TCRdb fed the 5' RACE reads into MiXCR, producing one record per CDR3 protein. Seen here are some 330,000 distinct CDR3 sequences, around 7.6% observed once, and the top ten hold roughly 14%. Sequenced input: blood, either unsorted or a sorted T cell fraction (not recorded which). The source is a male donor with ankylosing spondylitis. CDR3s include the opening cysteine and the closing phenylalanine or tryptophan. A D gene is named only where the DNA matches it firmly. A clone size is listed for some rows: how often the clone was seen (once, few, many), or a class if it is expanded.

>TRBJ2-2|few|NA|TRBV10-3
CATQLLDNNPTGELFF
TGTGCCACACAGCTTTTGGACAACAACCCAACCGGGGAGCTGTTTTTT
>TRBJ2-3|NA|NA|TRBV4-2
CASSQEQNTDTQYF
TGTGCCAGCAGCCAAGAACAAAACACAGATACGCAGTATTTT
>TRBJ1-5|NA|NA|TRBV15
CATSSEGGTYTLAQHF
TGTGCCACCAGCAGCGAGGGGGGGACATACACTCTGGCCCAGCATTTT
>TRBJ2-1|NA|NA|TRBV20-1
CSAHPPANYNEQFF
TGCAGTGCACATCCCCCGGCCAACTACAATGAGCAGTTCTTC
>TRBJ2-5|NA|TRBD2|TRBV5-1
CASGLVQETQYF
TGCGCCAGCGGACTAGTCCAAGAGACCCAGTACTTC
>TRBJ2-7|many|NA|TRBV9
CASSAGSEQYF
TGTGCCAGCAGCGCCGGCTCCGAGCAGTACTTC
>TRBJ2-4|NA|NA|TRBV21-1
CASRGIYPDLAKNIQYF
TGTGCCAGCAGGGGTATATACCCGGATTTAGCCAAAAACATTCAGTACTTC
>TRBJ2-1|NA|NA|TRBV24-1
CATSDPQDREQFF
TGTGCCACCAGTGACCCTCAAGACAGGGAGCAGTTCTTC
>TRBJ2-3|NA|TRBD2|TRBV4-3
CASSPTPSGRHTDTQYF
TGCGCCAGCAGCCCGACACCTAGCGGGAGGCACACAGATACGCAGTATTTT
>TRBJ2-1|many|NA|TRBV5-1
CASSQVASSYNEQFF
TGCGCCAGCAGCCAGGTGGCGAGCTCCTACAATGAGCAGTTCTTC
>TRBJ2-3|few|NA|TRBV29-1
CSAQRVFTDTQYF
TGCAGCGCGCAGAGGGTATTCACAGATACGCAGTATTTT
>TRBJ2-7|NA|NA|TRBV7-2
CASSPEPHVEQYF
TGTGCCAGCAGCCCTGAGCCGCACGTAGAGCAGTACTTC
>TRBJ2-2|NA|NA|TRBV12-3/TRBV12-4
CASRQGQNTGELFF
TGTGCCAGCAGGCAGGGACAGAACACCGGGGAGCTGTTTTTT
>TRBJ2-7|NA|NA|TRBV7-2
CASSLEVARGILQYF
TGTGCCAGCAGCTTAGAGGTTGCCCGGGGGATATTGCAGTACTTC
>TRBJ2-1|few|TRBD2|TRBV5-1
CASSLALAGGIASRNEQFF
TGCGCCAGCAGCTTGGCGCTAGCGGGAGGAATAGCGAGCCGGAATGAGCAGTTCTTC
>TRBJ2-1|many|NA|TRBV5-1
CASSLDPSSYNEQFF
TGCGCCAGCAGCTTGGACCCGAGCTCCTACAATGAGCAGTTCTTC
>TRBJ2-7|many|TRBD2|TRBV6-5
CASSYSEVGGSYEQYF
TGTGCCAGCAGTTACTCGGAGGTGGGAGGGTCCTACGAGCAGTACTTC
>TRBJ2-1|NA|TRBD2|TRBV11-2
CASSLDPGLAGTLNNEQFF
TGTGCCAGCAGCTTAGATCCCGGGCTAGCGGGGACACTTAACAATGAGCAGTTCTTC
>TRBJ2-1|NA|NA|TRBV20-1
CSARGGRMYNEQFF
TGCAGTGCTAGAGGTGGACGGATGTACAATGAGCAGTTCTTC
>TRBJ2-1|NA|NA|TRBV27
CASSDRDFEQFF
TGTGCCAGCAGCGACAGGGACTTTGAGCAGTTCTTC
>TRBJ1-5|NA|NA|TRBV11-2
CASSYRDQPQHF
TGTGCCAGCAGCTACAGGGATCAGCCCCAGCATTTT
>TRBJ2-2|many|TRBD1|TRBV27
CASSTSRGRERRGELFF
TGTGCCAGCAGTACTTCCAGGGGGCGCGAGAGAAGGGGGGAGCTGTTTTTT
>TRBJ2-3|NA|NA|TRBV7-3
CASSLWSGADTQYF
TGTGCCAGCAGCTTATGGTCTGGGGCGGATACGCAGTATTTT
>TRBJ2-4|few|NA|TRBV7-6
CASSLPDRNIQYF
TGTGCCAGCAGCTTACCTGACAGAAACATTCAGTACTTC
>TRBJ2-7|NA|TRBD1|TRBV19
CASRDRGRNEQYF
TGTGCCAGTAGAGACAGGGGGCGTAACGAGCAGTACTTC
>TRBJ2-7|many|TRBD2|TRBV5-1
CASSASGLTYEQYF
TGCGCCAGCAGCGCTAGCGGACTAACCTACGAGCAGTACTTC
>TRBJ2-1|many|NA|TRBV7-3
CASSPTSYGYNEQFF
TGTGCCAGCAGCCCAACTAGTTACGGCTACAATGAGCAGTTCTTC
>TRBJ2-7|NA|NA|TRBV25-1
CASSEPSWPTYEQYF
TGTGCCAGCAGTGAACCCAGCTGGCCTACCTACGAGCAGTACTTC
>TRBJ1-5|NA|NA|TRBV28
CASSLSGRGDQPQHF
TGTGCCAGCAGTTTAAGCGGTAGGGGAGATCAGCCCCAGCATTTT
>TRBJ2-7|few|NA|TRBV11-1
CASSFTLGEGQRSSYEQYF
TGTGCCAGCAGCTTCACCCTAGGGGAGGGACAGAGAAGCTCCTACGAGCAGTACTTC
>TRBJ2-3|many|NA|TRBV6-1
CASLTVGHLKTQYF
TGTGCCAGTCTCACAGTAGGACACCTCAAGACGCAGTATTTT
>TRBJ2-7|NA|NA|TRBV20-1
CSASLTGFSEQYF
TGCAGTGCTAGCCTCACAGGGTTCAGTGAGCAGTACTTC
>TRBJ2-2|many|NA|TRBV29-1
CSVARETGELFF
TGCAGCGTAGCCCGGGAGACCGGGGAGCTGTTTTTT
>TRBJ2-5|NA|NA|TRBV5-1
CASSANLETQYF
TGCGCCAGCAGCGCCAACCTGGAGACCCAGTACTTC
>TRBJ2-5|few|NA|TRBV5-4
CASSADEWGTQYF
TGTGCCAGCTCTGCAGACGAGTGGGGGACCCAGTACTTC
>TRBJ1-1|many|NA|TRBV5-6
CASSVDPNTEAFF
TGTGCCAGCAGCGTAGACCCGAACACTGAAGCTTTCTTT
>TRBJ2-7|few|NA|TRBV7-2
CASSYTSYYEQYF
TGTGCCAGCAGCTACACTAGCTACTACGAGCAGTACTTC
>TRBJ2-3|NA|NA|TRBV5-1
CASSMGVGRTQYF
TGCGCCAGCAGCATGGGAGTGGGGCGAACGCAGTATTTT
>TRBJ2-7|few|TRBD2|TRBV4-1
CASSQDPSGSWEQYF
TGCGCCAGCAGCCAAGATCCTAGCGGGAGCTGGGAGCAGTACTTC
>TRBJ2-2|many|NA|TRBV29-1
CSVDSGARTGELFF
TGCAGCGTTGATAGTGGGGCGCGGACCGGGGAGCTGTTTTTT
>TRBJ2-1|many|TRBD2|TRBV24-1
CATSGLPSRSGSPNEQFF
TGTGCCACCAGTGGCCTCCCTTCACGGAGCGGGAGCCCCAATGAGCAGTTCTTC
>TRBJ2-7|few|TRBD2|TRBV20-1
CSARAASGRGGYEQYF
TGCAGTGCTAGAGCGGCTAGCGGGAGGGGAGGCTACGAGCAGTACTTC
>TRBJ2-1|NA|NA|TRBV28
CASSFGDNEQFF
TGTGCCAGCAGTTTTGGAGACAATGAGCAGTTCTTC
>TRBJ1-3|few|NA|TRBV7-3
CASSLRRSGNTIYF
TGTGCCAGCAGCCTAAGACGCTCTGGAAACACCATATATTTT
>TRBJ1-2|many|NA|TRBV29-1
CSAGVQGNYGYTF
TGCAGCGCTGGGGTTCAGGGGAACTATGGCTACACCTTC
>TRBJ2-3|NA|TRBD2|TRBV20-1
CSASGLTSGGTSTDTQYF
TGCAGTGCTAGCGGGTTGACTAGCGGGGGCACTAGCACAGATACGCAGTATTTT
>TRBJ1-5|NA|NA|TRBV6-1
CASSELFGIGGNQPQHF
TGTGCCAGCAGTGAACTCTTTGGAATCGGGGGAAATCAGCCCCAGCATTTT
>TRBJ2-7|few|TRBD2|TRBV27
CASSLSAGVYEQYF
TGTGCCAGCAGTTTATCAGCGGGAGTTTACGAGCAGTACTTC
>TRBJ2-7|NA|TRBD2|TRBV6-6
CASSFVGGKEQYF
TGTGCCAGCAGTTTCGTGGGGGGGAAAGAGCAGTACTTC
>TRBJ2-1|many|NA|TRBV24-1
CATSDPPLDEQFF
TGTGCCACCAGTGACCCACCTCTCGATGAGCAGTTCTTC
>TRBJ2-7|few|NA|TRBV12-3/TRBV12-4
CASRANYEQYF
TGTGCCAGCAGAGCAAACTACGAGCAGTACTTC
>TRBJ2-1|few|TRBD2|TRBV9
CASSVTTSGNNEQFF
TGTGCCAGCAGCGTAACGACTAGCGGTAACAATGAGCAGTTCTTC
>TRBJ2-1|NA|NA|TRBV9
CASSEGGAGDNEQFF
TGTGCCAGCAGCGAGGGGGGCGCCGGGGACAATGAGCAGTTCTTC
>TRBJ2-7|NA|NA|TRBV7-2
CASSLEVGLATYEQYF
TGTGCCAGCAGCTTAGAGGTGGGGCTTGCGACTTACGAGCAGTACTTC
>TRBJ2-7|NA|NA|TRBV7-2
CASSLVWAGDHEQYF
TGTGCCAGCAGCTTAGTGTGGGCAGGGGATCACGAGCAGTACTTC
>TRBJ1-4|NA|NA|TRBV6-2/TRBV6-3
CASREKGREKLFF
TGTGCCAGCAGGGAAAAGGGACGAGAAAAACTGTTTTTT
>TRBJ1-1|many|NA|TRBV27
CASSGGTEAFF
TGTGCCAGCAGTGGGGGGACTGAAGCTTTCTTT
>TRBJ2-5|few|TRBD1|TRBV20-1
CSAQDRGWQTQYF
TGCAGTGCTCAAGACAGGGGCTGGCAGACCCAGTACTTC
>TRBJ2-1|many|TRBD2|TRBV6-4
CASSPRGVLSHNEQFF
TGTGCCAGCAGTCCCCGGGGGGTCCTATCACACAATGAGCAGTTCTTC